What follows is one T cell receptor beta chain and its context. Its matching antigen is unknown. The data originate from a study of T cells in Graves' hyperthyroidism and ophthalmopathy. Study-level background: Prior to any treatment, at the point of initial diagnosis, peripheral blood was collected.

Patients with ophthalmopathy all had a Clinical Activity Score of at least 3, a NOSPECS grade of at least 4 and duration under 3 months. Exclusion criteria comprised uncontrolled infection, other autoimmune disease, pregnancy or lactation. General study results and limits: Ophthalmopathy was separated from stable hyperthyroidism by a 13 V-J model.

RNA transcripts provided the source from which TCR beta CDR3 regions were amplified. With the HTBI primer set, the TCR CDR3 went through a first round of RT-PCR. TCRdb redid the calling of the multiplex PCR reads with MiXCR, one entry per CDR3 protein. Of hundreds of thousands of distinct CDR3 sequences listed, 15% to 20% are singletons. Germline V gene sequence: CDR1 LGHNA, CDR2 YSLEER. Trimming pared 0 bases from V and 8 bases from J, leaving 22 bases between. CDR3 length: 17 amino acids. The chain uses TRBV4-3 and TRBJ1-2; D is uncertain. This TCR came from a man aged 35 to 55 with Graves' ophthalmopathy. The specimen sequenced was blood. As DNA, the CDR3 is TGCGCCAGCAGCCAAGATCGAGGCTGGGCAGACATGGGGGGCTACACCTTC. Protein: CASSQDRGWADMGGYTF.